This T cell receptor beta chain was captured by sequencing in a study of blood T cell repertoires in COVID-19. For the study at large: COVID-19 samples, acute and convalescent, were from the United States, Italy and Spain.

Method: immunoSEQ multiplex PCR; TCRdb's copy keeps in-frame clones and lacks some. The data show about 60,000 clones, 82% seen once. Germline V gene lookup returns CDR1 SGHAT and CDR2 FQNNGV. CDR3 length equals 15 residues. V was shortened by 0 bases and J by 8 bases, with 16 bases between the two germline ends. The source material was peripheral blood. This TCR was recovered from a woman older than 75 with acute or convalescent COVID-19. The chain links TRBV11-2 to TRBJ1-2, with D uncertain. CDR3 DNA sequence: TGTGCCAGCAGCTTAGATGGTCAGATCCCCCAGGGCTACACCTTC. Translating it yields CASSLDGQIPQGYTF.